This T cell receptor beta chain was sequenced in a study of technical replicates of blood from a handful of donors. The V gene's germline CDR1 is MNHEY and CDR2 SVGAGI. The CDR3 is 15 amino acids. With V trimmed by 0 bases and J by 1 base, 3 bases remained unmatched. TCRdb's table, derived via immunoSEQ multiplex PCR, lists solely in-frame clones and lacks some. This sample yields around 13,000 clones, of which 83% are seen a single time; 12% belongs to the top ten. Sequenced: PBMCs. The V call is TRBV6-5, the J call TRBJ2-7; TRBD2 matches 7 bases. The clonotype was recovered from a human donor in good health. CDR3: CASSYSGGGSYEQYF. The CDR3 DNA follows: TGTGCCAGCAGTTACTCGGGGGGAGGGTCCTACGAGCAGTACTTC.